The 18 T cell receptor beta chains below come from one sample, sequenced in a study of blood T cells in healthy people across ages. A J-beta primer mix and a sample-barcoded 5' primer were used in a second PCR of about 7 to 12 cycles. MiXCR was run by TCRdb on the 5' RACE reads, yielding one entry per CDR3 protein. The sample records fewer than 2,000,000 distinct CDR3 sequences, about 32% being singletons. Sequenced material: blood. These receptors were collected from a woman aged 25 to 45 in good health.

This chain uses TRBV5-1 with TRBJ1-1; unclear D gene. Per germline, CDR1 SGHRS and CDR2 YFSETQ. The CDR3 extends over 16 amino acids. Trimming cost V 0 bases and J 5 bases, with 17 bases left between them. The CDR3 region has the DNA TGCGCCAGCAGCTTGGCCATCGTAACCGGGGTAACTGAAGCTTTCTTT. It specifies CASSLAIVTGVTEAFF.

The chain combines TRBV20-1 with TRBJ2-1; D not resolved. The CDR3 runs 14 residues. Per the germline V gene, CDR1 is DFQATT and CDR2 is SNEGSKA (reference sequence). V lost 3 bases and J lost 7, with 16 bases in between. This CDR3 is CSASDDPLWNEQFF. The CDR3 nucleotides are TGCAGTGCTAGCGACGACCCTTTGTGGAATGAGCAGTTCTTC.

The chain combines TRBV6-6 with TRBJ1-6; the match to TRBD1 covers 8 bases. Trimming cost V 6 bases and J 12 bases; bases outside gene matches: 4. The CDR3 loop spans 12 amino acids. The germline gives CDR1 MNHNY, CDR2 SVGAGI (reference sequence). The CDR3 sequence: CASSGQGRPLHF. Written as DNA, the CDR3 is TGTGCCAGCAGCGGACAGGGCAGACCCCTCCACTTT.

This clonotype was counted many times. The rearrangement joins TRBV29-1 to TRBJ2-7, with TRBD2 matching 10 bases. After removal of 3 bases from V and 3 bases from J, the junction contained 5 bases not matched to a gene. From germline, CDR1 is SQVTM and CDR2 ANQGSEA. CDR3 length: 14 amino acids. The CDR3 bases are TGCAGCGTTGATAGCGCTAGCGGGGGCTACGAGCAGTACTTC. Residues: CSVDSASGGYEQYF.

As regards this clonotype: Germline is not matched at one junction end, which may reflect a read error. V usage is TRBV27 and J usage is TRBJ1-2; D is uncertain. The germline CDR1 and CDR2 sequences are MNHEY and SMNVEV (reference sequence). The CDR3 has 16 residues. The CDR3 reads CASGLYPRIGSYGYTF. In nucleotides, the CDR3 is TGTGCCAGCGGTTTATACCCCAGGATTGGGAGCTATGGCTACACCTTC.

The chain recombines TRBV7-6 with TRBJ1-1, with D tentatively TRBD1 (5 bases). Germline assignment: CDR1 SGHVS and CDR2 FNYEAQ. V was clipped by 5 bases and J by 1 base, with 14 bases between them. CDR3 length: 15 amino acids. The CDR3 nucleotides read TGTGCCAGCAGCGAAGACAGATCTCCGAACACTGAAGCTTTCTTT. Encoded protein: CASSEDRSPNTEAFF.

The rearrangement links TRBV25-1 to TRBJ1-6; 10 bases align to TRBD1. Germline loops: CDR1 MGHDK, CDR2 SYGVNS. Losses at the gene ends were 6 bases for V and 7 bases for J; bases not matched to a gene: 6. This CDR3 has 15 amino acids. CDR3 amino acids: CASRRKGQGNSPLHF. The DNA of the CDR3 is TGTGCCAGCAGGCGTAAGGGACAGGGGAATTCACCCCTCCACTTT.

The chain recombines TRBV6-5 with TRBJ1-5; D gene unclear. This CDR3 has 15 residues. Trimming cost V 6 bases and J 5 bases, with 17 bases left between them. CDR1 is MNHEY and CDR2 is SVGAGI in the germline V gene. The CDR3: CASSPQAESHQPQHF. The DNA of the CDR3 is TGTGCCAGCAGCCCCCAGGCAGAATCTCATCAGCCCCAGCATTTT.

This chain connects TRBV27 to TRBJ2-7; possibly TRBD2 for D (6 bases). The CDR3 loop spans 13 amino acids. V lost 8 bases and J 10 bases, leaving 21 bases between the germline ends. Per germline, CDR1 MNHEY and CDR2 SMNVEV (reference sequence). CDR3 nucleotide sequence: TGTGCCAGCTCCTCCCCCGGGGGTCAGATTCAGTACTTC. This encodes CASSSPGGQIQYF.

Concerning this clonotype itself: A junction boundary mismatches the germline segment, possibly from a read error. The chain couples TRBV7-3 to TRBJ2-7; no firm D call. This CDR3 has 13 amino acids. Germline V gives CDR1 SGHTA, CDR2 FQGTGA. The CDR3 DNA sequence: TGTGCCAGCAACTTAAACGTTGCCTACGAGCAGTACTTC. The encoded protein is CASNLNVAYEQYF. Full variable domain (outside the CDR3, taken from reference TRBV7-3 and TRBJ2-7): GAGVSQTPSNKVTEKGKYVELRCDPISGHTALYWYRQSLGQGPEFLIYFQGTGAADDSGLPNDRFFAVRPEGSVSTLKIQRTERGDSAVYLCASNLNVAYEQYFGPGTRLTVT.

This clonotype came up a few times. V is TRBV6-1 and J is TRBJ2-5; tentative D call: TRBD2 (5 bases). Between the trimmed V and J ends, which lost 5 bases and 2 bases, there was a span of 12 bases. The CDR3 contains 14 residues. Germline values: CDR1 MNHNS, CDR2 SASEGT. The chain's CDR3 is CASSLWEKQETQYF. In nucleotides, the CDR3 is TGTGCCAGCAGTTTGTGGGAGAAGCAAGAGACCCAGTACTTC.

This chain links TRBV29-1 with TRBJ1-1, with D possibly TRBD1 on 5 matching bases. Germline V CDR1 and CDR2: SQVTM, ANQGSEA. The CDR3 has 13 residues. V lost 6 bases to trimming and J lost 4 bases, with 15 bases between them. The DNA of the CDR3 is TGCAGCGTCCCTCCGGTGGGGGGCACTGAAGCTTTCTTT. This codes for CSVPPVGGTEAFF.

The chain uses TRBV7-2 and TRBJ2-5, with 8 bases that match TRBD2. The ends lost 10 bases at V and 2 bases at J; junction bases unmatched: 9. Germline CDR1 is SGHTA and CDR2 is FQGNSA. The CDR3 has 14 amino acids. CDR3: CATGRGGQQETQYF. The CDR3 DNA reads as TGTGCCACCGGGAGGGGGGGTCAACAAGAGACCCAGTACTTC.

This clonotype occurred a few times. V is TRBV5-1 and J is TRBJ1-1; D is unclear. Germline V gives CDR1 SGHRS, CDR2 YFSETQ. V was clipped by 4 bases and J by 4 bases, with 17 bases between them. The CDR3 length is 15 residues. The CDR3 nucleotides are TGCGCCAGCAGCCCGGGTGGGTCAATCCGCACTGAAGCTTTCTTT. Residues: CASSPGGSIRTEAFF.

The chain combines TRBV27 with TRBJ1-1; D gene uncertain. The V end was cut by 0 bases, the J end by 5 bases, with 13 bases between. The CDR3 sequence is 15 residues long. The germline V gene has CDR1 MNHEY and CDR2 SMNVEV (reference sequence). CDR3 DNA sequence: TGTGCCAGCAGTTTATCCCCACCGGTCGGAACTGAAGCTTTCTTT. Translated: CASSLSPPVGTEAFF.

This rearrangement joins TRBV5-1 to TRBJ2-7, with a tentative D call TRBD2 (6 bases). Looked up from germline, CDR1 is SGHRS and CDR2 is YFSETQ. V lost 4 bases to trimming and J lost 1 base, with 15 bases between them. This CDR3 is built from 15 residues. CDR3 sequence: CASSLEGDPSYEQYF. CDR3 sequence (DNA): TGCGCCAGCAGCCTGGAGGGTGATCCATCCTACGAGCAGTACTTC.

The chain joins TRBV7-6 to TRBJ2-1; 11 bases are a match to TRBD2. Germline CDR1 and CDR2: SGHVS and FNYEAQ. J was trimmed by 6 bases and V by 5 bases; bases with no gene match: 12. The CDR3 sequence is 17 residues long. The CDR3 sequence: CASSLVVLAGAGNEQFF. DNA for the CDR3: TGTGCCAGCAGCCTAGTGGTACTAGCGGGAGCAGGCAATGAGCAGTTCTTC. Full variable domain (rest looked up from reference TRBV7-6 and TRBJ2-1): GAGVSQSPRYKVTKRGQDVALRCDPISGHVSLYWYRQALGQGPEFLTYFNYEAQQDKSGLPNDRFSAERPEGSISTLTIQRTEQRDSAMYRCASSLVVLAGAGNEQFFGPGTRLTVL.

The sample holds many counts of this clonotype. The chain joins TRBV27 to TRBJ2-1; the match to TRBD2 covers 8 bases. The CDR3 has 14 residues. Germline assignment: CDR1 MNHEY and CDR2 SMNVEV (reference sequence). V trimming: 2 bases; J trimming: 9 bases; junction bases outside the gene matches: 6. The CDR3 DNA is TGTGCCAGCAGTTTAGTCCTAGCGGGTGGTGAGCAGTTCTTC. It encodes CASSLVLAGGEQFF.